Following are 2 T cell receptor beta chains from one sample sequenced in a study of radiation and T cells in renal cell carcinoma. Time point in this sample: blood 4 weeks post-SBRT, at nephrectomy. Described treatment: 15 Gy SBRT to primary tumor, nephrectomy 4 weeks later. The method was immunoSEQ multiplex PCR; TCRdb's version includes in-frame clones alone and lacks a portion of them. The sample records 60,000 to 75,000 clones, over 65% being singletons. Here the sequenced sample was blood, taken from a patient whose treatment included radiotherapy and nephrectomy. Receptor source: a man in his 60s with renal cell carcinoma.

The chain links TRBV7-2 to TRBJ1-1; no definite D call. The CDR3 is 14 amino acids. Germline values: CDR1 SGHTA, CDR2 FQGNSA. The V end lost 5 bases, the J end lost 4 bases, and 14 bases lay between the germline ends. CDR3 residues: CASSTYHEGTEAFF. The CDR3 DNA is TGTGCCAGCAGCACCTACCACGAGGGCACTGAAGCTTTCTTT.

The rearrangement links TRBV19 to TRBJ2-5; no reliable D call. This CDR3 is built from 15 residues. V was clipped by 0 bases and J by 5 bases, with 13 bases between them. Germline CDR1 and CDR2: LNHDA and SQIVND (reference sequence). CDR3 region: CASSIDPSPWETQYF. In DNA, the CDR3 is TGTGCCAGTAGTATAGATCCCTCTCCGTGGGAGACCCAGTACTTC.